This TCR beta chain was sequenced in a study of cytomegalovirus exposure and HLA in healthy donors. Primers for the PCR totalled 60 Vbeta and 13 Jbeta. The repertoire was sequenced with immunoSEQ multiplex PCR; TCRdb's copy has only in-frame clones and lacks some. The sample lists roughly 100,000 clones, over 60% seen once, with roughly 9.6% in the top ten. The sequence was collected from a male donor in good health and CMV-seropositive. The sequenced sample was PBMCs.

CDR3 DNA sequence: TGTGCCAGCAGACTTCACCACCCCATCGGGGCTGGAAACACCATATATTTT. It translates to CASRLHHPIGAGNTIYF. The gene calls are TRBV7-3 and TRBJ1-3, with D unclear. Germline V gene data show CDR1 as SGHTA and CDR2 as FQGTGA. CDR3 length equals 17 residues. Trimming cost V 6 bases and J 2 bases, with 20 bases left between them.